This TCR beta chain was captured by sequencing in a study of chemoradiotherapy in HPV16-positive cancers. TCRdb's copy holds only in-frame clones and misses some; the assay was immunoSEQ multiplex PCR. The sample holds roughly 880 clones; approximately 91% are singletons and the top ten take about 6%. Samples were taken several times over chemoradiotherapy. Whole-study results and caveats: Non-HPV-specific T cells did not expand in tumors during treatment, whereas candidate HPV-specific clones and E7-related motifs did. For HPV16-positive patients, expanding HPV-responsive T cells associated with longer recurrence-free survival.

In germline, CDR1 is SGHRS, CDR2 YFSETQ. V lost 3 bases and J lost 5; bases outside the gene matches: 10. The length of the CDR3 is 15 residues. Concerning this clone: The antigen is unknown.

The sample in question was tumor tissue, obtained from a patient who underwent chemoradiotherapy. The sequence was obtained from a human donor with HPV-associated anogenital cancer. The chain joins TRBV5-1 to TRBJ1-2; 7 bases align to TRBD1. Here the CDR3 reads CASSSEPGTAYGYTF. DNA for the CDR3: TGCGCCAGCAGCTCCGAGCCCGGGACAGCTTATGGCTACACCTTC.